This T cell receptor (beta chain) was recovered during a study of blood T cell repertoires in COVID-19 (dated by TCRdb to 2020 to 2022). Some background on the complete study: The collaborator samples originated in the United States, Italy and Spain and spanned the acute and convalescent phases of COVID-19. The material from the prospective study consisted of cDNA or gDNA derived from T cells, B-cell-depleted T cells, or PBMCs. Subjects who had been exposed to COVID-19, were actively infected with it, or had recovered from it provided the deeply sampled blood TCRbeta repertoires that made up the dataset. The repertoires were made available in a free public database intended to serve as a resource for research on the immune response to SARS-CoV-2. Samples were obtained from the ongoing ImmuneRACE study (first 160 participants) and from over 1,000 subjects provided by 6 global collaborators. Sample metadata almost always included a de-identified subject ID, COVID-19 status, age in years and sex. HLA class I and class II types, where available, came from metadata supplied by the sample provider rather than from assay-based typing. Here is what the overall study found, with its caveats: The quantity of clinical and demographic metadata differed by source and by participant and was supplied without curation.

As regards this clone: It has no known antigen specificity. Nothing much larger sits one base from this clone, and base qualities are not available.

At the junction V is shortened by 4 bases and J by 2 bases, with 17 bases in between. CDR1 and CDR2, per the germline V gene (reference sequence), are LGHDT and YNNKEL. The CDR3 spans 16 residues, from the cysteine through the phenylalanine. CDR3 DNA is the only sequence kept; it has 48 bases, read in frame from the first base. Whole blood was collected in K2EDTA tubes by collaborating institutions according to the institutions' own protocols. Collaborator samples were shipped for TCRbeta analysis as frozen whole blood, isolated PBMCs, or DNA extracted from either sample type. The immunoSEQ Assay, a bias-controlled multiplex PCR, was used to amplify TCRbeta CDR3 regions from genomic DNA. The authors' pipeline ran thus. The number of nucleated cells in each sample was estimated from the amplification of reference gene primers within the assay. To quantify the absolute abundance of each unique TCRbeta CDR3 rearrangement, sequence reads were collapsed and filtered. For each sample, productive Simpson clonality was calculated as the square root of Simpson's diversity index across productive rearrangements. This immuneACCESS table, as held by TCRdb, lists in-frame sequences with V and J called but not all clones. Of the missing ones, under half trace to an unresolved V gene in checked studies; the others have no known cause. The V and J calls and clone size are taken from that table; D and trimming were inferred from the DNA. Across this sample there are nearly 80,000 clones, with approximately 90% seen only once. The ten largest clones take up roughly 0.78% of the sample.

The sample taken for sequencing was peripheral blood. The sequence derives from a woman at least 80 years old with acute or convalescent COVID-19. This chain joins TRBV3-1 (or the pseudogene TRBV3-2) to TRBJ1-2; no D gene can be assigned with confidence. The CDR3 region reads CASSPERATRNYGYTF. The DNA is as follows: TGTGCCAGCAGCCCAGAAAGAGCGACTAGAAACTATGGCTACACCTTC.